This TCR beta chain was sequenced in a study of blood T cell repertoires in COVID-19 (dated by TCRdb to the early 2020s). Study-wide context: Collaborator samples came from the United States, Italy and Spain and covered acute and convalescent phases of COVID-19. The prospective study material was composed of cDNA or gDNA derived from T cells, B-cell-depleted T cells, or PBMCs. The dataset comprised deeply sampled blood TCRbeta repertoires from subjects exposed to, actively infected with, or recovered from COVID-19. The repertoires were released in a freely available public database intended as a resource for research on the immune response to SARS-CoV-2. The samples were drawn from the first 160 participants of the ongoing ImmuneRACE study and from roughly 1,300 subjects provided by 6 global collaborators. Sample metadata almost always included a de-identified subject ID, COVID-19 status, age in years and sex. Where HLA class I and class II types were available, the types were taken from metadata supplied by the sample provider, not from assay-based typing. What the research found in general, with its limitations: Clinical and demographic metadata were provided uncurated, with the amount varying by source and participant.

Participants in the prospective study were enrolled through a virtual design, were aged roughly 18 to 100 years, and lived in roughly 24 United States geographic areas. To assign participants to cohorts, the prospective study relied on clinical history that participants themselves reported in a screening survey and a study questionnaire. Exposed participants had been in contact with someone with a PCR-confirmed or clinician-diagnosed COVID-19 case within 2 weeks of study entry. Each participant in the prospective study had whole blood, serum and a nasopharyngeal or oropharyngeal swab collected by mobile phlebotomists. Prospective study participants could optionally give additional blood draws and questionnaires over an approximately 2-month period. Prospective study blood samples were shipped either frozen or at room temperature before DNA extraction. TCRbeta CDR3 regions were amplified from genomic DNA by means of the immunoSEQ Assay, a bias-controlled multiplex PCR. On the study's bioinformatics: The number of nucleated cells in each sample was estimated by amplification of reference gene primers within the assay. Sequence reads were collapsed and filtered to measure the absolute abundance of every unique TCRbeta CDR3 rearrangement. For each sample, productive Simpson clonality was calculated as the square root of Simpson's diversity index across productive rearrangements. The table was pulled from immuneACCESS by TCRdb, which kept in-frame rearrangements only. Such tables lose some clones; where checked, under half of the loss comes from unresolved V genes, and the rest has no known cause. The V and J calls and clone size come from that table; D and trimming were worked out from the DNA. This sample lists about 220,000 clones; around 87% were detected once. About 15% of the sample is in the top ten clones.

Per the germline V gene (reference sequence), PRHDT is the CDR1 and FYEKMQ is the CDR2. V is pruned by 0 bases and J by 6 bases, leaving 8 bases of the junction without a gene match. Its CDR3 holds 16 amino acids, cysteine through phenylalanine. The CDR3 DNA has 48 bases and is translated from base 1. Concerning this clone: This clone's antigen is unknown. Per-base quality was not reported, and no clone a single base away is much larger than it.

Sequenced material: PBMCs or T cells enriched from blood (not recorded which). The clonotype comes from a young man who had been exposed to COVID-19. The sequence is built from TRBV13 and TRBJ2-5; 9 of the junction bases match TRBD1. The CDR3 amino acid sequence is: CASSLGVRTGDQTQYF. The nucleotides read TGTGCCAGCAGCTTAGGCGTCCGGACAGGGGATCAGACCCAGTACTTC.